The 28 T cell receptor beta chains listed next were all sequenced from one sample in a study of blood T cell repertoires in COVID-19. The table came from immunoSEQ multiplex PCR; TCRdb's copy has only in-frame clones and leaves some out. Among about 100,000 clones, roughly 87% were seen once, and the ten largest hold 6.5%. Sequenced material: peripheral blood. The receptor source for this set is a woman in her sixties or seventies with acute or convalescent COVID-19.

This chain joins TRBV6-1 and TRBJ2-5; possibly TRBD1 for D (6 bases). Trimming pared 3 bases from V and 2 bases from J, leaving 13 bases between. CDR1 and CDR2 from the germline V gene are MNHNS and SASEGT. The CDR3 is 15 amino acids. CDR3 protein: CASSDSGTTQETQYF. DNA of the CDR3: TGTGCCAGCAGTGATTCCGGGACAACTCAAGAGACCCAGTACTTC.

The J gene is TRBJ1-1, the V gene TRBV3-1 (or the pseudogene TRBV3-2); 12 bases are a match to TRBD1. V gave up 6 bases and J gave up 8 bases; unmatched junction bases: 7. This CDR3 contains 14 residues. Germline V lookup: CDR1 LGHDT, CDR2 YNNKEL (reference sequence). DNA of the CDR3: TGTGCCAGCAGGCCGCGGGGGACAGGGGGCGAAGCTTTCTTT. It encodes CASRPRGTGGEAFF.

The CDR3 sequence is CASSPNRGGDQPQHF. CDR3 bases: TGTGCCAGCTCACCAAACAGGGGGGGGGATCAGCCCCAGCATTTT. The chain employs TRBV18 and TRBJ1-5; 8 bases are a match to TRBD1. The J segment lost 5 bases and the V segment lost 2 bases, leaving 5 bases of the junction unmatched. Germline lookup yields CDR1 KGHSH and CDR2 LQKENI. The CDR3 runs to 15 residues.

CDR3 region: CSASFLPSEQFF. The CDR3 DNA is TGCAGTGCTAGTTTCCTACCTTCTGAGCAGTTCTTC. This rearrangement joins TRBV20-1 to TRBJ2-1; the D is unclear. Looked up from germline, CDR1 is DFQATT and CDR2 is SNEGSKA (reference sequence). V gave up 3 bases and J gave up 9 bases, with 12 bases separating them. This CDR3 contains 12 residues.

The chain carries TRBV5-6 and TRBJ1-1; D unclear. CDR1 and CDR2 (germline): SGHDT, YYEEEE. Between the trimmed V and J ends, which lost 0 bases and 2 bases, there was a span of 11 bases. The length of the CDR3 is 15 residues. The CDR3 DNA reads as TGTGCCAGCAGCTTGGATCCGGGGAGAAACACTGAAGCTTTCTTT. It codes for CASSLDPGRNTEAFF.

V gene TRBV12-3 or TRBV12-4 combines with J gene TRBJ1-5; D perhaps matches TRBD1 (5 bases). The CDR3 has 13 amino acids. V lost 6 bases to trimming and J lost 6 bases, with 12 bases between them. CDR3 region: CASSASGGQPQHF. DNA for the CDR3: TGTGCCAGCAGCGCGAGCGGGGGTCAGCCCCAGCATTTT.

The J gene is TRBJ1-1, the V gene TRBV6-5; 8 bases are a match to TRBD1. The germline V gene has CDR1 MNHEY and CDR2 SVGAGI. V shed 6 bases and J 3 bases; nucleotides not matched to a gene: 6. This CDR3 is built from 14 residues. The CDR3 nucleotides read TGTGCCAGCAGCCCAGGGGGCGGTGACACTGAAGCTTTCTTT. Protein product: CASSPGGGDTEAFF.

This clone was recorded a few times. The chain has TRBV19 and TRBJ1-5; a weak D match, TRBD1 (6 bases). The V gene's germline CDR1 is LNHDA and CDR2 SQIVND (reference sequence). The CDR3 has 15 amino acids. V was shortened by 7 bases and J by 4 bases, with 17 bases between the two germline ends. DNA of the CDR3: TGTGCCAGTACCTCTGGACAGTACAGAAATCAGCCCCAGCATTTT. Translated: CASTSGQYRNQPQHF. Supplemented by reference TRBV19 and TRBJ1-5, the full variable domain reads DGGITQSPKYLFRKEGQNVTLSCEQNLNHDAMYWYRQDPGQGLRLIYYSQIVNDFQKGDIAEGYSVSREKKESFPLTVTSAQKNPTAFYLCASTSGQYRNQPQHFGDGTRLSIL.

The chain combines TRBV7-2 with TRBJ2-2; a possible D gene is TRBD2 (6 bases). The CDR3 runs to 13 residues. Trimming took off 6 bases at V and 6 bases at J, with 11 bases between the two ends. Germline CDR1 reads SGHTA; CDR2 reads FQGNSA. The CDR3 sequence is CASREAGPGELFF. As DNA, the CDR3 is TGTGCCAGCAGGGAAGCGGGCCCCGGGGAGCTGTTTTTT.

V is TRBV3-1 (or the pseudogene TRBV3-2) and J is TRBJ2-5, with D tentatively TRBD2 (7 bases). V was pared by 4 bases and J by 4 bases, with 19 bases between. There are 16 residues in the CDR3. CDR1 and CDR2 (germline): LGHDT, YNNKEL (reference sequence). The CDR3 is CASSPPRRGARETQYF. Written as DNA, the CDR3 is TGTGCCAGCAGCCCACCCCGCCGGGGGGCTCGAGAGACCCAGTACTTC.

This clone has more than one count but fewer than ten. The chain employs TRBV6-4 and TRBJ2-7; D is perhaps TRBD1 (6 bases). Per germline, CDR1 MRHNA and CDR2 SNTAGT. The CDR3 extends over 13 amino acids. Trimming shortened V by 7 bases and J by 0 bases, and 10 bases separated the two germline ends. CDR3: CASNRDNSYEQYV. The CDR3 nucleotides read TGTGCCAGCAACCGGGACAACTCCTACGAGCAGTACGTC.

The chain joins TRBV6-5 to TRBJ1-2, with no clear D. The CDR3 spans 11 residues. The germline V and J ends were trimmed by 5 bases and 4 bases, with 5 bases remaining between them. CDR1 MNHEY and CDR2 SVGAGI come from the germline V gene. CDR3 region: CASSPVYGYTF. The CDR3 DNA follows: TGTGCCAGCAGTCCTGTCTATGGCTACACCTTC.

The CDR3 sequence is CASGQRSGTGDLGTEAFF. In nucleotides, the CDR3 is TGTGCTAGTGGTCAGCGCTCCGGGACAGGGGACCTCGGAACTGAAGCTTTCTTT. V and J are TRBV12-5 and TRBJ1-1, with 10 bases matching TRBD1. Germline values: CDR1 LGHNT, CDR2 FRNRAP. CDR3 length: 18 amino acids. The V and J ends lost 5 bases and 5 bases, in that order; junction bases with no gene match: 17.

This rearrangement joins TRBV2 to TRBJ1-5; D call uncertain. Per germline, CDR1 SNHLY and CDR2 FYNNEI. The V gene lost 3 bases and the J gene lost 4 bases, with 10 bases spanning the gap. This CDR3 has 14 amino acids. The CDR3 nucleotides are TGTGCCAGCAGTGATAGGACGGGGAATCAGCCCCAGCATTTT. Translated: CASSDRTGNQPQHF.

This chain uses TRBV19 with TRBJ2-2, with TRBD2 matching over 8 bases. The CDR3 consists of 19 residues. The germline gives CDR1 LNHDA, CDR2 SQIVND (reference sequence). Losses at the gene ends were 4 bases for V and 0 bases for J; bases not matched to a gene: 13. This CDR3 is CASSKGIAGPPSNTGELFF. Written as DNA, the CDR3 is TGTGCCAGTAGTAAAGGGATAGCGGGGCCACCATCGAACACCGGGGAGCTGTTTTTT. The full variable domain, with the rest looked up from reference TRBV19 and TRBJ2-2, is DGGITQSPKYLFRKEGQNVTLSCEQNLNHDAMYWYRQDPGQGLRLIYYSQIVNDFQKGDIAEGYSVSREKKESFPLTVTSAQKNPTAFYLCASSKGIAGPPSNTGELFFGEGSRLTVL.

The rearrangement links TRBV27 to TRBJ1-4; D gene uncertain. CDR3 length: 12 amino acids. V was pared by 6 bases and J by 12 bases, with 14 bases between. Germline V lookup: CDR1 MNHEY, CDR2 SMNVEV (reference sequence). The DNA for the CDR3 is TGTGCCAGCAGACAAGCGGTTGGCGAACTGTTTTTT. Protein: CASRQAVGELFF.

J is TRBJ1-2 and V is TRBV18; 9 bases align to TRBD1. This CDR3 region has 15 residues. The ends lost 6 bases at V and 5 bases at J; junction bases unmatched: 10. The V gene's germline CDR1 is KGHSH and CDR2 LQKENI. DNA for the CDR3: TGTGCCAGCTCCCCGGGACAGGGAATGATGTATGGCTACACCTTC. It encodes CASSPGQGMMYGYTF.

This rearrangement joins TRBV7-9 to TRBJ2-1; no clear D gene. Germline lookup yields CDR1 SEHNR and CDR2 FQNEAQ (reference sequence). The CDR3 spans 13 residues. The V gene lost 1 base and the J gene lost 3 bases, with 4 bases spanning the gap. The CDR3 region has the DNA TGTGCCAGCAGCTTAGAACTCTACAATGAGCAGTTCTTC. This encodes CASSLELYNEQFF.

The chain is built from TRBV5-4 and TRBJ1-6, with unresolved D. The length of the CDR3 is 15 residues. Germline CDR1 and CDR2: SGHNT and YYREEE (reference sequence). V gave up 3 bases and J gave up 5 bases, with 12 bases separating them. The chain's CDR3 is CASSSKAGNNSPLHF. Written as DNA, the CDR3 is TGTGCCAGCAGCTCAAAGGCCGGGAATAATTCACCCCTCCACTTT.

The gene calls are TRBV7-9 and TRBJ2-1; D possibly corresponds to TRBD2 (5 bases). CDR3 length: 13 residues. CDR1 SEHNR and CDR2 FQNEAQ come from the germline V gene (reference sequence). Trimming removed 3 bases from V and 15 bases from J, with 18 bases in between. The CDR3, as DNA: TGTGCCAGCAGCTTTACCGAGGGCCTTGATTCGTTCTTC. Amino acids: CASSFTEGLDSFF.

This clone has just one count. V is TRBV6-2 or TRBV6-3 and J is TRBJ2-1, with 9 bases fitting TRBD1. The V gene's germline CDR1 is MNHEY and CDR2 SVGEGT. The length of the CDR3 is 15 residues. V lost 5 bases, J lost 10 bases, and 12 bases stayed unmatched. The CDR3 DNA is TGTGCCAGCAGTAGTCTCGGACAGGGGACTGGGGAGCAGTTCTTC. It yields the protein CASSSLGQGTGEQFF.

This clone was picked up a small number of times. The chain carries TRBV5-1 and TRBJ2-1; D is possibly TRBD2 (6 bases). V was pared by 4 bases and J by 15 bases, with 23 bases between. The CDR3 runs 14 residues. Germline V gives CDR1 SGHRS, CDR2 YFSETQ. CDR3 bases: TGCGCCAGCAGCGGGACGACTAGTTCCCCCATACGGTTCTTC. It codes for CASSGTTSSPIRFF. The full variable domain, rest sourced from reference TRBV5-1 and TRBJ2-1, is KAGVTQTPRYLIKTRGQQVTLSCSPISGHRSVSWYQQTPGQGLQFLFEYFSETQRNKGNFPGRFSGRQFSNSRSEMNVSTLELGDSALYLCASSGTTSSPIRFFGPGTRLTVL.

This rearrangement joins TRBV12-3 or TRBV12-4 to TRBJ1-4; D is uncertain. The CDR3 length is 12 residues. V dropped 6 bases and J dropped 10 bases, with 12 bases sitting between them. This chain's CDR3 is CASSWNGGKLFF. In DNA form, the CDR3 reads TGTGCCAGCAGCTGGAATGGCGGAAAACTGTTTTTT.

The V gene is TRBV3-1 (or the pseudogene TRBV3-2), the J gene TRBJ1-1; D perhaps matches TRBD1 (5 bases). V lost 4 bases to trimming and J lost 5 bases, with 14 bases between them. Germline lookup yields CDR1 LGHDT and CDR2 YNNKEL (reference sequence). This CDR3 is built from 14 residues. The CDR3 bases are TGTGCCAGCAGCCCGACTTGGGGGGGAACTGAAGCTTTCTTT. Protein: CASSPTWGGTEAFF.

The V call is TRBV5-1, the J call TRBJ1-1; D is unclear. Trimming removed 0 bases at V and 4 bases at J, with 13 bases between. There are 15 residues in the CDR3. Germline V gene lookup returns CDR1 SGHRS and CDR2 YFSETQ. The CDR3 nucleotides read TGCGCCAGCAGCTTGGATGGGAGGGAGAGCACTGAAGCTTTCTTT. Encoded protein: CASSLDGRESTEAFF.

The V call is TRBV19, the J call TRBJ1-4; possibly TRBD1 for D (6 bases). V lost 8 bases and J lost 2, with 15 bases in between. The CDR3 covers 15 residues. Germline lookup yields CDR1 LNHDA and CDR2 SQIVND (reference sequence). CDR3 coding DNA: TGTGCCAGTTCACCCTTCCAGGGGACTAATGAAAAACTGTTTTTT. It yields the protein CASSPFQGTNEKLFF.

The rearrangement links TRBV2 to TRBJ2-1; 7 bases map to TRBD2. The V gene end was trimmed by 7 bases and the J gene end by 12 bases; junction bases not matched to a gene: 15. The CDR3 spans 14 residues. Germline CDR1 reads SNHLY; CDR2 reads FYNNEI. CDR3 nucleotide sequence: TGTGCCAGCAAAGCGAACCGGGACTACGGGGGGCAGTTCTTC. Amino acids: CASKANRDYGGQFF. Variable domain in full (rest from reference TRBV2 and TRBJ2-1): EPEVTQTPSHQVTQMGQEVILRCVPISNHLYFYWYRQILGQKVEFLVSFYNNEISEKSEIFDDQFSVERPDGSNFTLKIRSTKLEDSAMYFCASKANRDYGGQFFGPGTRLTVL.

The chain employs TRBV27 and TRBJ1-2; 10 positions agree with TRBD1. Germline-derived CDR1 and CDR2 are MNHEY and SMNVEV (reference sequence). The CDR3 length is 15 residues. The junction had 11 bases not matched to a gene; V was cut back by 5 bases and J by 8 bases. CDR3 residues: CASSPRDRGTEGYTF. The DNA of the CDR3 is TGTGCCAGCAGTCCCCGGGACAGGGGAACGGAAGGCTACACCTTC.